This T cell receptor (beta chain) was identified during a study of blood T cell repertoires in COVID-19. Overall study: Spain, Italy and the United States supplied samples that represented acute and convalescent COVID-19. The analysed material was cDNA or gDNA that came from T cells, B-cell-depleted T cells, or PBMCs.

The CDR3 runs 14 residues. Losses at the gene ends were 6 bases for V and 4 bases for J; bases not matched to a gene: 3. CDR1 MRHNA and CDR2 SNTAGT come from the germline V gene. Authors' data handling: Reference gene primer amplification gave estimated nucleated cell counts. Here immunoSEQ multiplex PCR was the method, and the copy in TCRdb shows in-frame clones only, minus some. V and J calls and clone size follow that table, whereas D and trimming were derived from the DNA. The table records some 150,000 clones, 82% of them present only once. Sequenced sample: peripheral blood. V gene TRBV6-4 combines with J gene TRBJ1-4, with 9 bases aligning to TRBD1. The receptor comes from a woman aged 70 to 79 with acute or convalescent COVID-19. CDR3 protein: CASSPGQGNEKLFF. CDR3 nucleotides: TGTGCCAGCAGCCCGGGACAGGGTAATGAAAAACTGTTTTTT.